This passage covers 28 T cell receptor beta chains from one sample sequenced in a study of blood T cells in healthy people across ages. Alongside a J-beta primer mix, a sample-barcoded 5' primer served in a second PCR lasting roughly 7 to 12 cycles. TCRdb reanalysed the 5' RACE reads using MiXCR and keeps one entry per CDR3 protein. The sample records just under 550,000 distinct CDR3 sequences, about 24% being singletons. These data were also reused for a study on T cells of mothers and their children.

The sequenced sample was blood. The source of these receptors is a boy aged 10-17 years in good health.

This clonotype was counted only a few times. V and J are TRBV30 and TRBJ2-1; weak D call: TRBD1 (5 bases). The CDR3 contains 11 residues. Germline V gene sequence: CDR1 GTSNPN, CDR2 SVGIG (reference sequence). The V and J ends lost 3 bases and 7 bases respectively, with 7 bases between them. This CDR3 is CAWRQANEQFF. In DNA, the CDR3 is TGTGCCTGGAGACAGGCGAATGAGCAGTTCTTC.

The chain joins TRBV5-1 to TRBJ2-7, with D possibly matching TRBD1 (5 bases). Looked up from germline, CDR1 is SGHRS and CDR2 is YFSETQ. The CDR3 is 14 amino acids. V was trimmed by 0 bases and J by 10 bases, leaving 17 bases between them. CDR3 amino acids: CASSLGGQTAFQYF. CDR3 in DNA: TGCGCCAGCAGCTTGGGGGGCCAGACAGCGTTTCAGTACTTC. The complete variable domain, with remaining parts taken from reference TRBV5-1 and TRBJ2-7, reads KAGVTQTPRYLIKTRGQQVTLSCSPISGHRSVSWYQQTPGQGLQFLFEYFSETQRNKGNFPGRFSGRQFSNSRSEMNVSTLELGDSALYLCASSLGGQTAFQYFGPGTRLTVT.

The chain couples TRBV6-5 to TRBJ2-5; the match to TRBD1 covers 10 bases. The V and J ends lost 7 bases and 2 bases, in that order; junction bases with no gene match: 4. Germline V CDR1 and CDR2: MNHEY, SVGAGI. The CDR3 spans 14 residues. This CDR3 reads CASIPDRGQETQYF. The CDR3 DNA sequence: TGTGCCAGCATCCCGGACAGGGGGCAAGAGACCCAGTACTTC.

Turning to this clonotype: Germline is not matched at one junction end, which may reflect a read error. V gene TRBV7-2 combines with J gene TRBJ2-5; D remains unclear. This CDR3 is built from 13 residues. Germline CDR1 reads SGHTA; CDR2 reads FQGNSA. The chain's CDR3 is CANSPALQETQYF. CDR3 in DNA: TGTGCCAACAGCCCCGCCCTACAAGAGACCCAGTACTTC.

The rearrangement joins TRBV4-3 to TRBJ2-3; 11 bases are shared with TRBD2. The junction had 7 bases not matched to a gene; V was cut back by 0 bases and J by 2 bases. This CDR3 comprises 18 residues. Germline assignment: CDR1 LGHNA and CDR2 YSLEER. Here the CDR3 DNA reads TGCGCCAGCAGCCAAGACCGGCTAGCGGGGGGTCTCACAGATACGCAGTATTTT. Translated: CASSQDRLAGGLTDTQYF.

The CDR3 spells CASSLTSGGDFSGYTF. The CDR3 nucleotides are TGCGCCAGCAGCTTGACCTCGGGAGGGGACTTTTCGGGCTACACCTTC. This chain links TRBV5-1 with TRBJ1-2; the D gene is possibly TRBD1 (5 bases). V dropped 1 base and J dropped 8 bases, with 21 bases sitting between them. This CDR3 spans 16 amino acids. Per germline, CDR1 SGHRS and CDR2 YFSETQ.

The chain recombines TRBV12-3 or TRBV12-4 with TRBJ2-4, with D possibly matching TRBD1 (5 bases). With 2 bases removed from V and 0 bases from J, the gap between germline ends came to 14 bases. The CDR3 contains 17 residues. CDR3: CASSLRGFLLAKNIQYF. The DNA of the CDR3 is TGTGCCAGCAGTTTAAGGGGTTTTTTGCTAGCCAAAAACATTCAGTACTTC.

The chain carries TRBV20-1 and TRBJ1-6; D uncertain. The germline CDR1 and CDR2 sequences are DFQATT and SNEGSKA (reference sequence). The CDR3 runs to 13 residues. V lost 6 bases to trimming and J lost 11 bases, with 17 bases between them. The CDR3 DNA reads TGCAGTGCGTCGGACTGGTTGGTAGCACCCCTCCACTTT. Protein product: CSASDWLVAPLHF.

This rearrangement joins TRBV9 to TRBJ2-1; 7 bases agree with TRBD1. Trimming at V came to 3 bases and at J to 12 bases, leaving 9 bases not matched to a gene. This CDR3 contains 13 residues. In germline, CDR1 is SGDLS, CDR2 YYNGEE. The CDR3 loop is CASSARQGGGQFF. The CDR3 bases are TGTGCCAGCAGCGCCCGACAGGGTGGCGGGCAGTTCTTC.

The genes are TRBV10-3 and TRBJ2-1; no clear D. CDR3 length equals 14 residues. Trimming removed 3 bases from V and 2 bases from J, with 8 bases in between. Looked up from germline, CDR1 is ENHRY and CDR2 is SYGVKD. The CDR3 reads CAISEQKTYNEQFF. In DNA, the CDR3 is TGTGCCATCAGTGAACAGAAGACCTACAATGAGCAGTTCTTC.

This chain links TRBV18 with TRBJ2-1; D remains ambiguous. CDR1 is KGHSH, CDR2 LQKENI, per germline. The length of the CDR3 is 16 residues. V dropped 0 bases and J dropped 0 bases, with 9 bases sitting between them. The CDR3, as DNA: TGTGCCAGCTCACCACCGCGAACGCGCTCCTACAATGAGCAGTTCTTC. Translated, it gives CASSPPRTRSYNEQFF.

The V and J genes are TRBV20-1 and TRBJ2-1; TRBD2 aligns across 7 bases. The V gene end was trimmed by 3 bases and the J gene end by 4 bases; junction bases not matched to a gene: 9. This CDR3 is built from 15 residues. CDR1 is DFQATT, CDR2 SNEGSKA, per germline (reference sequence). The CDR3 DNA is TGCAGTGCTAGGCGACGGGAGGTACCGTACAATGAGCAGTTCTTC. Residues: CSARRREVPYNEQFF.

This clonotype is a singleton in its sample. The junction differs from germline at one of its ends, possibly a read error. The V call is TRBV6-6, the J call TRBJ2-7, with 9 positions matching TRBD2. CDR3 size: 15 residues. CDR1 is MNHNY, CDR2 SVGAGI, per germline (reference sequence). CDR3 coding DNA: TGTGCCAGCAGTTACCTTAGCGGGAGCTCCTACGAGCAGCACTTC. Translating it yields CASSYLSGSSYEQHF.

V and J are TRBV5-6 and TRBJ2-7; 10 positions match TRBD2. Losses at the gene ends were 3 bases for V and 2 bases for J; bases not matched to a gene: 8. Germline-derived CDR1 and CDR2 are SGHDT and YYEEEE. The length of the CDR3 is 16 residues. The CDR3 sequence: CASSSDPSGGPYEQYF. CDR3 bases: TGTGCCAGCAGCTCAGATCCTAGCGGGGGCCCCTACGAGCAGTACTTC.

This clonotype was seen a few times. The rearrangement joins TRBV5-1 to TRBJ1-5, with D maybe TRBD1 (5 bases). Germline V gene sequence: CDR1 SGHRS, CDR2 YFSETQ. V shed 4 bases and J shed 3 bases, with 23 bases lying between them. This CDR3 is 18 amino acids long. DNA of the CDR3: TGCGCCAGCAGCCTCCCCGGGACCCCGAAGAGTAACAATCAGCCCCAGCATTTT. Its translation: CASSLPGTPKSNNQPQHF.

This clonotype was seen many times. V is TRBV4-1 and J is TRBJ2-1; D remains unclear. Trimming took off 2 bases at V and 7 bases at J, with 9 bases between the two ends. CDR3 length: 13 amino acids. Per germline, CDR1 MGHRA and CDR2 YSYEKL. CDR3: CASSQLSTNEQFF. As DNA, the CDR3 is TGCGCCAGCAGCCAACTATCCACGAATGAGCAGTTCTTC.

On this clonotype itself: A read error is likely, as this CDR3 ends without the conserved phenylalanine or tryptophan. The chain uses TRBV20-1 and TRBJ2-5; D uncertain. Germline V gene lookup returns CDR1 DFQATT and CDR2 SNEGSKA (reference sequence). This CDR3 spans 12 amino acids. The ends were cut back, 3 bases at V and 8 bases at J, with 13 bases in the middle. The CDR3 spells CSARGIAQTQYL. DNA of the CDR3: TGCAGTGCTAGGGGAATAGCCCAAACCCAGTACCTC.

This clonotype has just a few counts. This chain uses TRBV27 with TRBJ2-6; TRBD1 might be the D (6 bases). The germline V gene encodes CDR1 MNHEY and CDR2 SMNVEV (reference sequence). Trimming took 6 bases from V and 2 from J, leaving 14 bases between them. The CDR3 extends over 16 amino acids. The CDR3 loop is CASRLFTGTGANVLTF. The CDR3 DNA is TGTGCCAGCAGACTTTTTACAGGGACTGGGGCCAACGTCCTGACTTTC.

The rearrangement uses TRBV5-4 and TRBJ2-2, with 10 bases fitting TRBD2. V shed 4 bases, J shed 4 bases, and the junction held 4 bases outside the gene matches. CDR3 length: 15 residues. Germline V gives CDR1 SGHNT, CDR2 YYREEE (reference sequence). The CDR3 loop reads CASSQGTSATGELFF. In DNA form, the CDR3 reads TGTGCCAGCAGCCAAGGGACTAGCGCCACCGGGGAGCTGTTTTTT.

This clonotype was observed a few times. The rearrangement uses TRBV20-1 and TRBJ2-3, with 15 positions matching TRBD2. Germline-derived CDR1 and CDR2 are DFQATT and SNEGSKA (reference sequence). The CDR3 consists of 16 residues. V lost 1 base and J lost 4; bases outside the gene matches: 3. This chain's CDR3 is CSARGTSGRAPDTQYF. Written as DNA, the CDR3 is TGCAGTGCTAGAGGGACTAGCGGGAGGGCCCCAGATACGCAGTATTTT.

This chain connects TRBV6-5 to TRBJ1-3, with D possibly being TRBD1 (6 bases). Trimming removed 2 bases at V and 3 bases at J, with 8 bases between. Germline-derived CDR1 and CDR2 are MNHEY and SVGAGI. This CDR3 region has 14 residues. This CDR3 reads CASSYGGRGNTIYF. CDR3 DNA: TGTGCCAGCAGTTACGGGGGGCGTGGAAACACCATATATTTT.

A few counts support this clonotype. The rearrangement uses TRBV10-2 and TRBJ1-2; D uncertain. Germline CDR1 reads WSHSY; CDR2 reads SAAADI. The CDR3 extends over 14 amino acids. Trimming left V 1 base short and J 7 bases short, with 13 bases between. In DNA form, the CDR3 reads TGCGCCAGCAGTGAGTTAGGAGGGCCCGGTGGCTACACCTTC. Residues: CASSELGGPGGYTF.

CDR3 sequence (DNA): TGCAGTGCTGGCACCGTAAGGGTCAGGGACAATGAGCAGTTCTTC. This gives the protein CSAGTVRVRDNEQFF. V gene TRBV20-1 combines with J gene TRBJ2-1, with D perhaps TRBD1 (5 bases). V was cut by 5 bases and J by 5 bases, with 19 bases left in between. This CDR3 is built from 15 residues. Germline CDR1 is DFQATT and CDR2 is SNEGSKA (reference sequence).

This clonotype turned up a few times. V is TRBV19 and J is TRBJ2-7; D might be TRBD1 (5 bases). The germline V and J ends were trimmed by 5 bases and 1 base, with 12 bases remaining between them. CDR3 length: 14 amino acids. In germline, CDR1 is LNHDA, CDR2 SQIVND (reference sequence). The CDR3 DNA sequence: TGTGCCAGTAGTCGTGACAGTGAATCCTACGAGCAGTACTTC. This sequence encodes CASSRDSESYEQYF.

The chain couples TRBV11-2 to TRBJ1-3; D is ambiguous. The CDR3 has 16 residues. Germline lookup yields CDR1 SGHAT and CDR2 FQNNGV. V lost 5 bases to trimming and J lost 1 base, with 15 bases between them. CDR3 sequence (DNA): TGTGCCAGCAGCCCGCCGGACTGGTCTTCTGGAAACACCATATATTTT. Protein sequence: CASSPPDWSSGNTIYF.

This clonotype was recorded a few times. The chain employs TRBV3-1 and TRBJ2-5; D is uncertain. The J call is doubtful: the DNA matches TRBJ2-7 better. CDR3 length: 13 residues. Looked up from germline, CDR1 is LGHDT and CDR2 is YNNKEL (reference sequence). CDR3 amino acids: CASSQVSMNEQYF. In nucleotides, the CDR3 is TGTGCCAGCAGCCAAGTCTCTATGAACGAGCAGTACTTC.

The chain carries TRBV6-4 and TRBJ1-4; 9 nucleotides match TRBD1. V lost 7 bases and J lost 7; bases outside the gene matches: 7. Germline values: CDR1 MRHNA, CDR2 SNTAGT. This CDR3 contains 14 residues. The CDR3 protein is CASTLQGQGEKLFF. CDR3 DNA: TGTGCCAGCACCTTACAGGGACAGGGTGAAAAACTGTTTTTT.

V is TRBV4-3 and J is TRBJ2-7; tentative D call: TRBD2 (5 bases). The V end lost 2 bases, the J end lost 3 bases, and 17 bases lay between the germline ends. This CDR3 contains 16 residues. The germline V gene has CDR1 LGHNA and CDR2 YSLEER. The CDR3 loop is CASSQRSAAEVYEQYF. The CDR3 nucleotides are TGCGCCAGCAGCCAACGGTCCGCGGCGGAGGTCTACGAGCAGTACTTC.